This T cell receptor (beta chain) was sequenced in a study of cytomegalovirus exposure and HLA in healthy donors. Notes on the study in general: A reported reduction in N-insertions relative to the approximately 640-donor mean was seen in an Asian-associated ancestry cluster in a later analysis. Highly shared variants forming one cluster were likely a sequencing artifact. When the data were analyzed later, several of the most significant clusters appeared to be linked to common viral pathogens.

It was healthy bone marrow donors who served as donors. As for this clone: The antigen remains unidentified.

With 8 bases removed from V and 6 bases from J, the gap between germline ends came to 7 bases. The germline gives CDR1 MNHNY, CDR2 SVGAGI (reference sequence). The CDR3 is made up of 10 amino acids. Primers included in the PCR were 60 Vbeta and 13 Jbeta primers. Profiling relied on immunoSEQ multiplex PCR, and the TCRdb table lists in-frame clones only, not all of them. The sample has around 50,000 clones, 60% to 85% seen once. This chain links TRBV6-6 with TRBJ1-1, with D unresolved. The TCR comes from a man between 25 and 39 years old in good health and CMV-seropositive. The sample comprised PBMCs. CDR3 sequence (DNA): TGTGCCAGCTACAGCTCTGAAGCTTTCTTT. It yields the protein CASYSSEAFF.